The clone carrying this T cell receptor (beta chain) was detected ten times or more. The data stem from a study of T-cell reconstitution after alpha-beta-depleted transplantation in children. Preparation of the TCRbeta library involved a method that used unique molecular identifiers. Each CDR3 protein is one row after TCRdb ran MiXCR on the PCR reads. The data show about 230,000 distinct CDR3 sequences, with 7.5% to 10% seen just once and approximately 5% held by the top ten. The sample consisted of PBMCs from the stem cell graft donor, taken from the stem cell graft. This clonotype was obtained from a human donor who donated a stem cell graft to a child with SCID.

The DNA of the CDR3 is TGCGCCAGCAGCTCAGCGGGGGGGCCCGACCATGAGCAGTTCTTC. Translated, it gives CASSSAGGPDHEQFF. This rearrangement joins TRBV5-1 to TRBJ2-1, with 10 bases matching TRBD2. Germline loops: CDR1 SGHRS, CDR2 YFSETQ. V shed 3 bases, J shed 8 bases, and the junction held 8 bases outside the gene matches. CDR3 length: 15 residues. The variable domain in full, completed from reference TRBV5-1 and TRBJ2-1, reads KAGVTQTPRYLIKTRGQQVTLSCSPISGHRSVSWYQQTPGQGLQFLFEYFSETQRNKGNFPGRFSGRQFSNSRSEMNVSTLELGDSALYLCASSSAGGPDHEQFFGPGTRLTVL.